The next 5 T cell receptor beta chains were all read from a single sample in a study of T cells in Graves' hyperthyroidism and ophthalmopathy. TCR beta CDR3 regions were amplified from RNA transcripts. Initially, a first-round RT-PCR of the TCR CDR3 employed the HTBI primer set. TCRdb used MiXCR to reprocess the multiplex PCR reads, holding one entry per CDR3 protein. The sample holds around 700,000 distinct CDR3 sequences; roughly a sixth are singletons and the top ten take 16%. Sequenced input: blood. Every receptor here comes from a woman between 50 and 59 years old with Graves' hyperthyroidism that later progressed to Graves' ophthalmopathy.

The CDR3 region is CASSPTTFRGGYTF. The DNA for the CDR3 is TGTGCCAGCAGCCCAACTACTTTCAGGGGTGGCTACACCTTC. This chain joins TRBV3-1 and TRBJ1-2; D might be TRBD1 (6 bases). CDR1 LGHDT and CDR2 YNNKEL come from the germline V gene (reference sequence). The CDR3 runs to 14 residues. V gave up 4 bases and J gave up 7 bases, with 16 bases separating them.

Many counts were recorded for this clonotype. CDR3 loop: CSARVGAHTDTQYF. The CDR3 DNA follows: TGCAGTGCTAGGGTGGGGGCGCACACAGATACGCAGTATTTT. The gene calls are TRBV20-1 and TRBJ2-3; D might be TRBD1 (6 bases). Germline lookup yields CDR1 DFQATT and CDR2 SNEGSKA (reference sequence). CDR3 size: 14 residues. Trimming shortened V by 3 bases and J by 2 bases, and 12 bases separated the two germline ends.

Ten or more counts support this clonotype. This sequence joins TRBV11-2 and TRBJ1-2; tentative D call: TRBD1 (5 bases). V shed 7 bases and J shed 4 bases, with 16 bases lying between them. Germline-derived CDR1 and CDR2 are SGHAT and FQNNGV. The CDR3 has 14 residues. CDR3 coding DNA: TGTGCCAGCACCTCCCTAGGGGAGGGCTATGGCTACACCTTC. Encoded protein: CASTSLGEGYGYTF.

Ten or more counts support this clonotype. The chain combines TRBV3-1 with TRBJ2-7; a possible D gene is TRBD2 (5 bases). The V end was cut by 4 bases, the J end by 7 bases, with 17 bases between. The CDR3 contains 14 residues. The germline V gene encodes CDR1 LGHDT and CDR2 YNNKEL (reference sequence). The CDR3 here is CASSLVRERVEQYF. CDR3 DNA sequence: TGTGCCAGCAGCCTCGTTCGGGAACGGGTTGAGCAGTACTTC.

The V and J genes are TRBV7-6 and TRBJ2-1, with a weak D call TRBD2 (6 bases). The CDR3 extends over 17 amino acids. Germline assignment: CDR1 SGHVS and CDR2 FNYEAQ. Trimming stripped 5 bases from V and 7 bases from J, with 24 bases between. The chain's CDR3 is CASSTRRSGTFRNEQFF. The DNA of the CDR3 is TGTGCCAGCAGCACAAGACGTAGCGGAACCTTTCGAAATGAGCAGTTCTTC.